The clone carrying this T cell receptor beta chain was recorded at least ten times. Time point reported: pre-sensitization, week 0. Documented treatment: therapeutic diphenylcyclopropenone sensitization with weekly scalp DPC. Germline-derived CDR1 and CDR2 are SEHNR and FQNEAQ (reference sequence). After removal of 5 bases from V and 5 bases from J, the junction contained 8 bases not matched to a gene. The CDR3 is 15 residues long. TCRdb re-called the RACE reads through MiXCR, storing one row per CDR3 protein. The table has about 120,000 distinct CDR3 sequences, roughly 14% seen once. This entry belongs to a study of human T cells and chemical hapten exposure.

The sample in question was whole blood, obtained in connection with sensitization to the hapten diphenylcyclopropenone (DPC). The sequence was obtained from a woman aged 18-29 years with alopecia areata. Some clones in this sample may be carry-over from other donors' samples. This chain joins TRBV7-9 and TRBJ1-4; the match to TRBD1 covers 7 bases. The chain's CDR3 is CASSPTGVRNEKLFF. The CDR3 nucleotides are TGTGCCAGCAGCCCAACAGGGGTCCGCAATGAAAAACTGTTTTTT.